Each of the 19 T cell receptor beta chains below was sequenced from the same sample in a study of blood T cell repertoires in COVID-19. Here immunoSEQ multiplex PCR was the method, and the copy in TCRdb shows in-frame clones only, minus some. In the table there are about 220,000 clones, around 82% of which are singletons. Sequencing used peripheral blood. These receptors were collected from a woman in her thirties who had recovered from COVID-19.

J is TRBJ2-3 and V is TRBV5-1; D unclear. Germline loops: CDR1 SGHRS, CDR2 YFSETQ. V was clipped by 4 bases and J by 2 bases, with 14 bases between them. The CDR3 totals 15 residues. CDR3 sequence: CASSPGAIYTDTQYF. Written as DNA, the CDR3 is TGCGCCAGCAGCCCCGGAGCGATTTACACAGATACGCAGTATTTT.

The chain carries TRBV3-1 (or the pseudogene TRBV3-2) and TRBJ1-4; D possibly corresponds to TRBD1 (5 bases). V was clipped by 4 bases and J by 7 bases, with 13 bases between them. The CDR3 extends over 14 amino acids. The germline gives CDR1 LGHDT, CDR2 YNNKEL (reference sequence). The CDR3 DNA reads as TGTGCCAGCAGCCTGGGCAGGGTCGCTGAAAAACTGTTTTTT. Amino acids: CASSLGRVAEKLFF.

The chain is built from TRBV7-9 and TRBJ1-4; the match to TRBD1 covers 7 bases. The trim removed 4 bases at V and 6 bases at J, leaving 5 bases unmatched. The CDR3 extends over 14 amino acids. CDR1 and CDR2 from the germline V gene are SEHNR and FQNEAQ (reference sequence). The CDR3 coding sequence is TGTGCCAGCAGCTCAAACAGGGGTGATGAAAAACTGTTTTTT. Residues: CASSSNRGDEKLFF.

This clone was seen a handful of times. The rearrangement links TRBV27 to TRBJ2-2; 8 nucleotides match TRBD1. CDR3 length equals 16 residues. The ends lost 1 base at V and 3 bases at J; junction bases unmatched: 4. Germline V CDR1 and CDR2: MNHEY, SMNVEV (reference sequence). CDR3 sequence reads: CASSLWAGGDTGELFF. In nucleotides, the CDR3 is TGTGCCAGCAGTTTATGGGCAGGGGGCGACACCGGGGAGCTGTTTTTT.

The chain recombines TRBV28 with TRBJ1-5; D is unresolved. The germline gives CDR1 MDHEN, CDR2 SYDVKM. The germline V and J ends were trimmed by 5 bases and 7 bases, with 15 bases remaining between them. This CDR3 is 14 amino acids long. In DNA, the CDR3 is TGTGCCAGCAGTCCACCCCCGACGGGACAGCCCCAGCATTTT. Protein: CASSPPPTGQPQHF.

The CDR3 loop is CASSLTTGANYGYTF. For the CDR3, the DNA is TGCGCCAGCAGCTTGACTACAGGGGCTAACTATGGCTACACCTTC. The V call is TRBV5-1, the J call TRBJ1-2; 7 bases align to TRBD1. Germline trimming cut 1 base from V and 0 bases from J; bases unmatched to any gene: 3. Germline V CDR1 and CDR2: SGHRS, YFSETQ. The CDR3 consists of 15 residues.

This clone has a count of ten or more. This chain links TRBV5-1 with TRBJ2-3, with D unclear. Trimming took 0 bases from V and 2 from J, leaving 7 bases between them. There are 14 residues in the CDR3. CDR1 and CDR2 (germline): SGHRS, YFSETQ. The chain's CDR3 is CASSLDQATDTQYF. For the CDR3, the DNA is TGCGCCAGCAGCTTGGATCAGGCCACAGATACGCAGTATTTT.

The chain joins TRBV5-4 to TRBJ1-2; D may be TRBD1 (5 bases). The V gene's germline CDR1 is SGHNT and CDR2 YYREEE (reference sequence). The germline V and J ends were trimmed by 3 bases and 5 bases, with 11 bases remaining between them. CDR3 size: 13 residues. The CDR3 here is CASSSRQLYGYTF. In DNA, the CDR3 is TGTGCCAGCAGCTCCAGACAGCTTTATGGCTACACCTTC.

The rearrangement joins TRBV13 to TRBJ2-1; D may be TRBD2 (7 bases). This CDR3 spans 13 amino acids. Trimming cost V 6 bases and J 6 bases, with 12 bases left between them. Germline V CDR1 and CDR2: PRHDT, FYEKMQ (reference sequence). The CDR3 bases are TGTGCCAGCAGGTCGGGGGGCGGCAATGAGCAGTTCTTC. It is translated as CASRSGGGNEQFF.

This chain uses TRBV19 with TRBJ2-7, with 9 bases lining up with TRBD2. This CDR3 has 16 residues. Germline V gives CDR1 LNHDA, CDR2 SQIVND (reference sequence). J lost 3 bases, V lost 0 bases, and 6 bases had no gene match. The CDR3 DNA reads as TGTGCCAGTAGTATAGACCCTAGCGGGAATGTCTACGAGCAGTACTTC. This gives the protein CASSIDPSGNVYEQYF.

The chain links TRBV6-1 to TRBJ1-1; the D is unclear. Trimming stripped 0 bases from V and 6 bases from J, with 8 bases between. Germline V gene lookup returns CDR1 MNHNS and CDR2 SASEGT. This CDR3 is 13 amino acids long. The CDR3 loop is CASSEARIAEAFF. Written as DNA, the CDR3 is TGTGCCAGCAGTGAAGCCAGAATCGCTGAAGCTTTCTTT.

In nucleotides, the CDR3 is TGTGCCAGCAGCCAACAGGGGGGTTCACCCCTCCACTTT. Its translation: CASSQQGGSPLHF. The V call is TRBV6-5, the J call TRBJ1-6; 8 nucleotides agree with TRBD1. CDR3 size: 13 residues. Germline CDR1 is MNHEY and CDR2 is SVGAGI. The V and J ends lost 6 bases and 9 bases, in that order; junction bases with no gene match: 4.

The chain joins TRBV29-1 to TRBJ1-2; D is unresolved. Per the germline V gene, CDR1 is SQVTM and CDR2 is ANQGSEA. CDR3 length: 12 amino acids. Trimming pared 7 bases from V and 2 bases from J, leaving 11 bases between. The CDR3 sequence is CSARFLNYGYTF. In DNA form, the CDR3 reads TGCAGCGCCCGTTTTCTAAACTATGGCTACACCTTC.

The V and J genes are TRBV7-3 and TRBJ2-4; 9 bases are a match to TRBD1. J gave up 8 bases and V 4 bases, and 6 bases lay outside the gene matches. CDR1 is SGHTA, CDR2 FQGTGA, per germline. This CDR3 is 14 amino acids long. The CDR3: CASSSGQGKDIQYF. For the CDR3, the DNA is TGTGCCAGCAGCTCCGGACAGGGGAAAGACATTCAGTACTTC.

V gene TRBV27 combines with J gene TRBJ2-7, with 13 bases lining up with TRBD2. Germline V gene data show CDR1 as MNHEY and CDR2 as SMNVEV (reference sequence). With 8 bases clipped from V and 4 bases from J, the junction kept 2 bases outside the gene matches. The CDR3 loop spans 13 amino acids. The CDR3 is CASRLAGGYEQYF. The CDR3 coding sequence is TGTGCCAGCCGACTAGCGGGAGGATACGAGCAGTACTTC.

This clone has only a few counts. V usage is TRBV18 and J usage is TRBJ1-1, with no clear D. V lost 7 bases and J 3 bases, leaving 12 bases between the germline ends. The CDR3 length is 13 residues. The germline V gene has CDR1 KGHSH and CDR2 LQKENI. This CDR3 reads CASLLSSDTEAFF. The CDR3, as DNA: TGTGCCAGCTTGCTTTCCTCGGACACTGAAGCTTTCTTT.

The chain is built from TRBV5-8 and TRBJ1-3, with D maybe TRBD1 (6 bases). Per the germline V gene, CDR1 is SGHTS and CDR2 is YDEGEE. V lost 0 bases and J 3 bases, leaving 13 bases between the germline ends. The CDR3 is 16 amino acids. Written as DNA, the CDR3 is TGTGCCAGCAGCTTGGAGGGGGGGTCGTTTGGAAACACCATATATTTT. Translating it yields CASSLEGGSFGNTIYF.

V gene TRBV24-1 combines with J gene TRBJ1-1; D not resolved. Trimming stripped 7 bases from V and 4 bases from J, with 6 bases between. The CDR3 runs to 11 residues. CDR1 and CDR2 (germline): KGHDR, SFDVKD. The CDR3 DNA reads TGTGCCACCAGCCACAGCACTGAAGCTTTCTTT. This codes for CATSHSTEAFF.

The chain joins TRBV28 to TRBJ2-5; TRBD2 aligns across 8 bases. The CDR3 extends over 15 amino acids. Trimming took 6 bases from V and 4 from J; bases not matched to a gene: 10. Germline V CDR1 and CDR2: MDHEN, SYDVKM. The CDR3 protein is CASSPGGGGVETQYF. CDR3 DNA: TGTGCCAGCAGCCCGGGAGGGGGAGGGGTAGAGACCCAGTACTTC.